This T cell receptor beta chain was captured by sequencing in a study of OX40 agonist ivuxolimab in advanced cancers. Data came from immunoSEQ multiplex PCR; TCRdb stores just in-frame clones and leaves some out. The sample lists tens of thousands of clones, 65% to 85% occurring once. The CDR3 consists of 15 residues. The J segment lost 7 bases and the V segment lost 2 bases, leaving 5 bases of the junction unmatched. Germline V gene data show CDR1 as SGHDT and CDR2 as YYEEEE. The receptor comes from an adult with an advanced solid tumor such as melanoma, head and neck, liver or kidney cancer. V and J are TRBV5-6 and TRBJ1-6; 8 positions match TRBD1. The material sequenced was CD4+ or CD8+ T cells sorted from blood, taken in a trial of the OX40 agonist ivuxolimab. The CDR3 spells CASSFGQGLNSPLHF. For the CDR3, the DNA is TGTGCCAGCAGCTTCGGACAGGGTCTGAATTCACCCCTCCACTTT.